These 12 T cell receptor beta chains were all obtained from the same sample, sequenced in a study of blood T cells in healthy people across ages. The second PCR ran roughly 7 to 12 cycles with a sample-barcoded 5' primer and J-beta primers. Each CDR3 protein gets one entry after TCRdb re-called the 5' RACE reads with MiXCR. The data show around 1.7 million distinct CDR3 sequences, approximately 28% seen once. Sequenced material: blood. All receptors derive from a woman aged 25 to 45 in good health.

This clonotype was seen many times. The rearrangement joins TRBV29-1 to TRBJ2-7, with 8 bases aligning to TRBD1. From germline, CDR1 is SQVTM and CDR2 ANQGSEA. V was clipped by 4 bases and J by 4 bases; unmatched bases: 3. This CDR3 has 12 residues. The CDR3 bases are TGCAGCGTTGCCGACAGGGGATACGAGCAGTACTTC. It encodes CSVADRGYEQYF.

This clonotype was counted at least ten times. The J gene is TRBJ2-5, the V gene TRBV20-1; no clear D. This CDR3 has 15 amino acids. V shed 5 bases and J shed 3 bases, with 19 bases lying between them. Germline values: CDR1 DFQATT, CDR2 SNEGSKA (reference sequence). In DNA form, the CDR3 reads TGCAGTGCTCCAAGTAGGGCGAAAGAAGAAGAGACCCAGTACTTC. This encodes CSAPSRAKEEETQYF.

This clonotype was counted many times. V is TRBV6-6 and J is TRBJ2-4, with D hard to call. Germline values: CDR1 MNHNY, CDR2 SVGAGI (reference sequence). With 6 bases removed from V and 1 base from J, the gap between germline ends came to 13 bases. The CDR3 length is 15 residues. CDR3 loop: CASRRRNGAKNIQYF. In nucleotides, the CDR3 is TGTGCCAGCAGGAGACGAAATGGGGCCAAAAACATTCAGTACTTC.

With respect to this clonotype: A much larger clone lies one base from this, so it may be a read error. The CDR3 protein is CSVLEFGTGDETQFF. CDR3 nucleotide sequence: TGCAGTGTACTCGAATTCGGGACAGGTGATGAGACCCAGTTCTTC. The rearrangement links TRBV20-1 to TRBJ2-1; 8 bases are shared with TRBD1. Germline CDR1 and CDR2: DFQATT and SNEGSKA (reference sequence). The CDR3 loop spans 15 amino acids. V shed 7 bases and J 13 bases; nucleotides not matched to a gene: 21.

This clonotype occurred a few times. This sequence joins TRBV5-1 and TRBJ2-4, with TRBD1 identical over 7 bases. This CDR3 contains 14 residues. Germline CDR1 is SGHRS and CDR2 is YFSETQ. V shed 7 bases, J shed 5 bases, and the junction held 9 bases outside the gene matches. CDR3 in DNA: TGCGCCAGCTGCCCAGACAGGGTGGAAAACATTCAGTACTTC. Amino acid sequence: CASCPDRVENIQYF.

This clonotype was recorded many times. The V call is TRBV7-7, the J call TRBJ2-3; no reliable D call. Germline V gene lookup returns CDR1 SSHAT and CDR2 FNYEAQ (reference sequence). V lost 0 bases, J lost 4 bases, and 8 bases lay in between. The CDR3 covers 14 residues. The CDR3 is CASSLASSSDTQYF. CDR3 DNA: TGTGCCAGCAGCTTAGCGAGTAGTTCAGATACGCAGTATTTT.

As concerns this clonotype: A read error may produce the germline difference seen at one junction end. The chain joins TRBV7-2 to TRBJ1-2, with 8 bases matching TRBD1. Germline CDR1 reads SGHTA; CDR2 reads FQGNSA. This CDR3 contains 12 residues. The DNA of the CDR3 is TGTGCCACCTCGGACAGGGTCTATGTCTACACCTTC. Amino acids: CATSDRVYVYTF.

This clonotype was seen a few times. This chain joins TRBV5-1 and TRBJ2-1; D may be TRBD2 (6 bases). The CDR3 loop spans 15 amino acids. CDR1 SGHRS and CDR2 YFSETQ come from the germline V gene. V shed 3 bases and J shed 4 bases, with 14 bases lying between them. The CDR3 region has the DNA TGCGCCAGCAGCTCAAATCGGCGGGAATACAATGAGCAGTTCTTC. Protein: CASSSNRREYNEQFF.

V and J are TRBV7-2 and TRBJ1-5, with TRBD1 matching 9 bases. The junction had 9 bases not matched to a gene; V was cut back by 1 base and J by 5 bases. This CDR3 is 17 amino acids long. CDR1 and CDR2 from the germline V gene are SGHTA and FQGNSA. CDR3 protein: CASSLDGGQGVDQPQHF. The CDR3 DNA is TGTGCCAGCAGCTTAGATGGGGGACAGGGTGTGGATCAGCCCCAGCATTTT. Looking up the rest from reference TRBV7-2 and TRBJ1-5 gives the full variable domain: GAGVSQSPSNKVTEKGKDVELRCDPISGHTALYWYRQSLGQGLEFLIYFQGNSAPDKSGLPSDRFSAERTGGSVSTLTIQRTQQEDSAVYLCASSLDGGQGVDQPQHFGDGTRLSIL.

The chain has TRBV10-3 and TRBJ2-5; D uncertain. With the DNA end fitting TRBJ2-7 better, the J assignment may be wrong. CDR3 length: 13 amino acids. In germline, CDR1 is ENHRY, CDR2 SYGVKD. This CDR3 is CAISEVTAYEQYF. For the CDR3, the DNA is TGTGCCATCAGTGAGGTTACAGCATACGAGCAGTACTTC.

This clonotype has a handful of counts. Germline and junction disagree at one end, which may indicate a read error. The gene calls are TRBV27 and TRBJ2-7; no reliable D call. This CDR3 is 13 amino acids long. CDR1 is MNHEY and CDR2 is SMNVEV in the germline V gene (reference sequence). For the CDR3, the DNA is TGTGCCGGCAGTTTGAGGAGAGACTACGAGCAGTACTTC. Protein: CAGSLRRDYEQYF.

This clonotype showed up just a few times. A much larger clone is a single base away; this may be a read error. The chain uses TRBV29-1 and TRBJ1-2, with a possible D match to TRBD1 (6 bases). CDR1 is SQVTM, CDR2 ANQGSEA, per germline. Trimming stripped 1 base from V and 3 bases from J, with 15 bases between. This CDR3 region has 15 residues. CDR3 DNA sequence: TGCAGCGTTGAAGGTGTAGGAAGACAGGACTATGGCTACACCTTC. Translating gives CSVEGVGRQDYGYTF.